The clone carrying this TCR beta chain appeared a single time. What it binds is not known. These data come from a study of blood T cells in healthy people across ages. Regarding the study as a whole: TCR beta diversity per million T cells fell roughly linearly with age.

Total RNA amounts of at least 5 micrograms were extracted per sample. Combining a sample-barcoded 5' primer with a J-beta primer mix, a second PCR ran for roughly 6 to 12 cycles. Carrying 12 random nucleotides, a template-switch adaptor labeled each individual cDNA molecule. There were at least 2.5 million CDR3-containing paired-end reads obtained from each sample. TCRdb redid the calling of the 5' RACE reads with MiXCR, one entry per CDR3 protein. The sample holds over 600,000 distinct CDR3 sequences, less than 60% seen once. Trimming at V came to 0 bases and at J to 2 bases, leaving 5 bases not matched to a gene. Germline CDR1 and CDR2: SGHRS and YFSETQ. The CDR3 runs 16 residues.

Sequencing was done on a sample of blood. This clonotype was sampled from a man aged 80 or over in good health. The chain has TRBV5-1 and TRBJ2-5; 9 bases map to TRBD1. CDR3 sequence reads: CASSLGVTGGQETQYF. CDR3 in DNA: TGCGCCAGCAGCTTGGGGGTGACAGGGGGTCAAGAGACCCAGTACTTC. The entire variable domain, with the rest obtained from reference TRBV5-1 and TRBJ2-5, is as follows: KAGVTQTPRYLIKTRGQQVTLSCSPISGHRSVSWYQQTPGQGLQFLFEYFSETQRNKGNFPGRFSGRQFSNSRSEMNVSTLELGDSALYLCASSLGVTGGQETQYFGPGTRLLVL.